What follows describes a single T cell receptor (beta chain). This entry comes from a study of cytomegalovirus exposure and HLA in healthy donors. Overall study context: In terms of ancestry, the Caucasian-associated cluster contained more than 65% of the approximately 400 genotyped donors.

This CDR3 contains 14 residues. Looked up from germline, CDR1 is MNHEY and CDR2 is SMNVEV (reference sequence). Unmatched junction bases numbered 2, after V lost 2 bases and J lost 3 bases. PCR employed 60 Vbeta and 13 Jbeta primers. Repertoires were generated with immunoSEQ multiplex PCR, while TCRdb's copy carries only in-frame clones and drops some. The sample gives around 160,000 clones, 70% to 80% of which show up once; 10% to 15% is in the top ten. The TCR was taken from a man aged 35 to 55 in good health and CMV-seropositive. The rearrangement joins TRBV27 to TRBJ2-7, with 9 bases aligning to TRBD2. Material: PBMCs. The CDR3 spells CASSLGREGYEQYF. CDR3 bases: TGTGCCAGCAGTTTAGGGCGGGAGGGCTACGAGCAGTACTTC.